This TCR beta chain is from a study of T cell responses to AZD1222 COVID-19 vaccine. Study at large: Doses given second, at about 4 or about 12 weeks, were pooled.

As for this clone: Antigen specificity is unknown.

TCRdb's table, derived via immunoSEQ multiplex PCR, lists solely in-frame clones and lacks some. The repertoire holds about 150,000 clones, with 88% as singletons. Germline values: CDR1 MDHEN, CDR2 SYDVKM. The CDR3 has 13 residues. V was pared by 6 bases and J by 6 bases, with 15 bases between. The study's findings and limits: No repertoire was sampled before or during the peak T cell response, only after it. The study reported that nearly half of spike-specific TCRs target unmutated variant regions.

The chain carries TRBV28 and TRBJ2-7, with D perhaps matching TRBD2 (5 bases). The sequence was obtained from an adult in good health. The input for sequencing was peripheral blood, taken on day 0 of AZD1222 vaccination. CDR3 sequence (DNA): TGTGCCAGCAGGACGGGGAACCCCCTCGAGCAGTACTTC. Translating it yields CASRTGNPLEQYF.